This is a list of T cell receptor beta chains from one sample in a study of T-cell memory formation after mild COVID-19. In TCRdb, the 5' RACE reads were re-called with MiXCR into one record per CDR3 protein. The top ten hold 30% to 35% of the sample, which has tens of thousands of distinct CDR3 sequences, 16% seen once. The sequenced sample was PBMCs or a T cell subset sorted from them (not recorded which). These receptors were obtained from an adult woman who had mild COVID-19 (a few samples of this study predate the infection). Cell type and time point are not known. Both conserved end residues are part of each CDR3. The order of the fields is clone size, D gene, V gene, J gene, CDR3 DNA, CDR3 protein. D genes are given only for firm matches. The size entry is marked missing in some rows and otherwise reads once, few, many or a size class.

few	NA	TRBV5-1	TRBJ2-7	TGCGCCAGCAGCTTGTACGAACTGACGCACGAGCAGTACTTC	CASSLYELTHEQYF
many	NA	TRBV24-1	TRBJ2-5	TGTGCCACCAGTGATTCGCGGGAGACCCAGTACTTC	CATSDSRETQYF
NA	NA	TRBV9	TRBJ1-2	TGTGCCAGCAGTCAACAGAATTTTAACTATGGCTACACCTTC	CASSQQNFNYGYTF
NA	NA	TRBV7-8	TRBJ1-2	TGTGCCAGCAGCTTATTAACAAGGACAGCCCTGGATGGCTACACCTTC	CASSLLTRTALDGYTF
few	TRBD1	TRBV7-3	TRBJ1-5	TGTGCCAGCAGCCTCCCGCCTGACAGGGCAAGGCAGCCCCAGCATTTT	CASSLPPDRARQPQHF
many	NA	TRBV7-9	TRBJ2-7	TGTGCCAGCAGCTCGACCGTGGACGGAAGGGGCTCCTACGAGCAGTACTTC	CASSSTVDGRGSYEQYF
NA	NA	TRBV29-1	TRBJ2-3	TGCAGCGTTGACGTGGGAATGCATACGCAGTATTTT	CSVDVGMHTQYF
few	NA	TRBV11-2	TRBJ2-1	TGTGCCAGCAGCTCCTGGCGGAGCCCGAGCAATGAGCAGTTCTTC	CASSSWRSPSNEQFF
NA	TRBD2	TRBV7-2	TRBJ2-5	TGTGCCAGCAGCTTAGGGACTAGCGGCCAAGAGACCCAGTACTTC	CASSLGTSGQETQYF
few	NA	TRBV7-2	TRBJ2-1	TGTGCCAGCAGCCCCCAGGTATACAATGAGCAGTTCTTC	CASSPQVYNEQFF
few	NA	TRBV9	TRBJ1-1	TGTGCCAGCAGCCCCGGATCGGGGGTGAACACTGAAGCTTTCTTT	CASSPGSGVNTEAFF
few	NA	TRBV29-1	TRBJ1-1	TGCAGCGCCGCGGGACTCAGGAACACTGAAGCTTTCTTT	CSAAGLRNTEAFF
few	NA	TRBV6-2/TRBV6-3	TRBJ2-2	TGTGCCAGCAGTTTACCCGGGAGGAACACCGGGGAGCTGTTTTTT	CASSLPGRNTGELFF
few	NA	TRBV24-1	TRBJ1-5	TGTGCCACCAGTGACAAGACAGAGGTGGGCAATCAGCCCCAGCATTTT	CATSDKTEVGNQPQHF
few	NA	TRBV7-6	TRBJ1-2	TGTGCCAGCAGCTTGAGGATTTCGGGGGGCTACACCTTC	CASSLRISGGYTF
NA	NA	TRBV25-1	TRBJ2-7	TGTGCCACCCTCTGGAGGAACGAGCAGTACTTC	CATLWRNEQYF
few	TRBD1	TRBV7-9	TRBJ2-5	TGTGCCAGCAGCCCGACAGGGGGCGGAAAAGAGACCCAGTACTTC	CASSPTGGGKETQYF
NA	NA	TRBV6-1	TRBJ1-1	TGTGCCAGCAGTGAACACCCTTGGGAAGCTTTCTTT	CASSEHPWEAFF
NA	TRBD1	TRBV5-1	TRBJ1-1	TGCGCCAGCAGCTCGACAGGGACTGAAGCTTTCTTT	CASSSTGTEAFF
few	TRBD1	TRBV4-1	TRBJ2-7	TGCGCCAGCAGCCAAGGACAGGGGGCGAGGAACGAGCAGTACTTC	CASSQGQGARNEQYF
few	NA	TRBV7-8	TRBJ2-7	TGTGCCAGCAGCTCCGAACTCTACGAGCAGTACTTC	CASSSELYEQYF
NA	NA	TRBV4-3	TRBJ2-7	TGCGCCAGCAGCCAAGAGGTACAGGGCTCCTACGAGCAGTACTTC	CASSQEVQGSYEQYF
few	NA	TRBV15	TRBJ2-7	TGTGCCACCAGCAGAGATCCTAGCCTTTACGAGCAGTACTTC	CATSRDPSLYEQYF
few	NA	TRBV7-6	TRBJ2-3	TGTGCCAGCAGCGTTGACTTCAGCACAGATACGCAGTATTTT	CASSVDFSTDTQYF
few	TRBD1	TRBV7-8	TRBJ2-5	TGTGCCAGCAGCTTAGTCGCGAGAGTCCGGGGAGTGGGACAGGGAGAGGAGACCCAGTACTTC	CASSLVARVRGVGQGEETQYF
medium-sized	NA	TRBV4-3	TRBJ1-5	TGCGCCAGCAGCCAAGATCCACAGGGAAATCAGCCCCAGCATTTT	CASSQDPQGNQPQHF
NA	TRBD2	TRBV29-1	TRBJ2-1	TGCAGCGTTGTCCGGACTAGCGGGATTGCGCAGTTCTTC	CSVVRTSGIAQFF
few	NA	TRBV27	TRBJ1-1	TGTGCCAGCAGTTTATCCCCGAACACTGAAGCTTTCTTT	CASSLSPNTEAFF
NA	TRBD2	TRBV6-5	TRBJ2-1	TGTGCCAGCAGTTACTCCGGGACTACGAATGAGCAGTTCTTC	CASSYSGTTNEQFF
many	NA	TRBV9	TRBJ2-3	TGTGCCAGCAGCCCCATCCGCACAGATACGCAGTATTTT	CASSPIRTDTQYF
few	NA	TRBV24-1	TRBJ2-1	TGTGCCACCAGTGATCTCGGACCAACCTCCTACAATGAGCAGTTCTTC	CATSDLGPTSYNEQFF
few	NA	TRBV25-1	TRBJ1-1	TGTGCCAGCAGACAGGGAATTGGGACTGAAGCTTTCTTT	CASRQGIGTEAFF
NA	NA	TRBV7-9	TRBJ2-7	TGTGCCAGCAGCCCCCCGGAGGGGACCTACGAGCAGTACTTC	CASSPPEGTYEQYF
few	NA	TRBV5-1	TRBJ2-1	TGCGCCAGCAGCTTGGCCGGGGGCCTACCCGACAGATACAATGAGCAGTTCTTC	CASSLAGGLPDRYNEQFF
few	NA	TRBV5-6	TRBJ2-7	TGTGCCAGCACCCGATATCGGGGGAACTCCTACGAGCAGTACTTC	CASTRYRGNSYEQYF
many	TRBD1	TRBV11-2	TRBJ1-6	TGTGCCAGCAGCTTAGGGGCAGGGGGGAATTCACCCCTCCACTTT	CASSLGAGGNSPLHF
few	TRBD2	TRBV20-1	TRBJ2-1	TGCAGTGCTAGTTTAGCGGGACATTACAATGAGCAGTTCTTC	CSASLAGHYNEQFF